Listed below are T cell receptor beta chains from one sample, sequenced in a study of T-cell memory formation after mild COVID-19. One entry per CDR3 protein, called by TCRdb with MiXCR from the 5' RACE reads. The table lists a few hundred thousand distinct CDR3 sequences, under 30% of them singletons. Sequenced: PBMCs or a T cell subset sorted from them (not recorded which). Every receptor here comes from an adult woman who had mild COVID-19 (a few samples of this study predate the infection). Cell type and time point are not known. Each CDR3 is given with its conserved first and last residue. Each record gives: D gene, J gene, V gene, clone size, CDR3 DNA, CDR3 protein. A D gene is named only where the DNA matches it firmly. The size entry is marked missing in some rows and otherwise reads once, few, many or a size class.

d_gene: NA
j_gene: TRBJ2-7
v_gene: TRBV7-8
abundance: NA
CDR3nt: TGTGCCAGCAGACCCCAGAGGGGGGTAGCCTACGAGCAGTACTTC
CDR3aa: CASRPQRGVAYEQYF

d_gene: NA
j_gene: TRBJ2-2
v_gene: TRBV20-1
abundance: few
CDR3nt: TGCAGTGCTAGAGATCCCTCACGGGGCGGGGAGCTGTTTTTT
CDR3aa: CSARDPSRGGELFF

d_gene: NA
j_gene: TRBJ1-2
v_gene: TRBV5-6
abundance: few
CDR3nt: TGTGCCAGCAGCTTGTCGACAGGCCATGGCTACACCTTC
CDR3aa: CASSLSTGHGYTF

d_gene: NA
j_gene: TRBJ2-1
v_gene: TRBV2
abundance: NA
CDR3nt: TGTGCCAGCAGAGGCAGCAACAATGAGCAGTTCTTC
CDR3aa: CASRGSNNEQFF

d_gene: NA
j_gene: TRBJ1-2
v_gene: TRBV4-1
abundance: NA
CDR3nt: TGCGCCAGCAGCCAAGGTTTCGCTAACTATGGCTACACCTTC
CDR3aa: CASSQGFANYGYTF

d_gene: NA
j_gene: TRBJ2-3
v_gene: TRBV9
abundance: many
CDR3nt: TGTGCCAGCAGCCCGATGGTGGGCACAGATACGCAGTATTTT
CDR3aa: CASSPMVGTDTQYF

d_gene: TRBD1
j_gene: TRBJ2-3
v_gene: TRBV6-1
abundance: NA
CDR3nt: TGTGCCAGCAGTTACCCGGGACAGTCCACAGATACGCAGTATTTT
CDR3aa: CASSYPGQSTDTQYF

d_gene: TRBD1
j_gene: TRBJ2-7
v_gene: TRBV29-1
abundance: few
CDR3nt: TGCAGCGTGGGGGCTGGGACAGGGGTCGGCGAGCAGTACTTC
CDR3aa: CSVGAGTGVGEQYF

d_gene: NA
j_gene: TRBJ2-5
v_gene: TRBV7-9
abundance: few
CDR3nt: TGTGCCAGCAGCTTAGATACGCGGAGAGAGACCCAGTACTTC
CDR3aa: CASSLDTRRETQYF

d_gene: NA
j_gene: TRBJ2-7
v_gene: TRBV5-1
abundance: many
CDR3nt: TGCGCCAGCAGCTTGGAAGCGCTCTACGAGCAGTACTTC
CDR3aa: CASSLEALYEQYF

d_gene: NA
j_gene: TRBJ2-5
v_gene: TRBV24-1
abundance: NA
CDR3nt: TGTGCCACCAGTGATCCGGACCCTCTAAGGAGGGAGACCCAGTACTTC
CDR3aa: CATSDPDPLRRETQYF

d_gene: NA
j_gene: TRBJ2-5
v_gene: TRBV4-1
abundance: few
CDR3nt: TGCGCCAGCAGCCAAGAACGGATAGAGACCCAGTACTTC
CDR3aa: CASSQERIETQYF

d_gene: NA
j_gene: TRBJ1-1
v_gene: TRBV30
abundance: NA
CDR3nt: TGTGCCTGGAGTAAACGGGATCTGAACACTGAAGCTTTCTTT
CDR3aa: CAWSKRDLNTEAFF

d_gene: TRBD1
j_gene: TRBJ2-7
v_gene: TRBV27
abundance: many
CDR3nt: TGTGCCAGCAGTTTAGTTGTGGGACAGGGGGGTAAAAGCGAGCAGTACTTC
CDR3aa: CASSLVVGQGGKSEQYF

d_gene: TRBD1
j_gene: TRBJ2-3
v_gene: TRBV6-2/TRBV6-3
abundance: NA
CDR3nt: TGTGCCAGCAGCGAAGGGGGACAGGGGAAGGATACGCAGTATTTT
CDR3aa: CASSEGGQGKDTQYF

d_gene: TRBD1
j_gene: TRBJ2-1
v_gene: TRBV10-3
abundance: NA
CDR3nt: TGTGCCATCAGTGAGGGCGGGACAGGGAATGAGCAGTTCTTC
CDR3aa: CAISEGGTGNEQFF

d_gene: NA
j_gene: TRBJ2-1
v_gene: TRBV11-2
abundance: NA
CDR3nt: TGTGCCAGCAGCTTAGGAGGGGGGGTCCCCTACAATGAGCAGTTCTTC
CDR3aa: CASSLGGGVPYNEQFF

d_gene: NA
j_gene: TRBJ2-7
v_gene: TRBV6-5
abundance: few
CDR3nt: TGTGCCAGCAGTTACCGGGACGGGGCCTACGAGCAGTACTTC
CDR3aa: CASSYRDGAYEQYF